This T cell receptor (beta chain) was recovered during a study of T cells expressing NK-cell markers. Study results and caveats: The share of CD8+ T cells held by dominant NKG2C+ clonotypes was roughly 1.0-8% in about 6 donors.

Remarks on this clonotype: The antigen is undetermined.

Each CDR3 protein gets one entry in TCRdb, which reprocessed the 5' RACE reads and gives no DNA. The repertoire table contains 550,000 to 600,000 distinct CDR3 sequences. This CDR3 spans 13 amino acids. Germline CDR1 and CDR2: SQVTM and ANQGSEA. The V call is TRBV29-1, the J call TRBJ2-7. Sequencing input: blood T cells: a sorted CD56 or NKG2C T cell subset, CD4+ or CD8+ T cells, or bulk PBMC T cells (not recorded which). The receptor's source is a man aged 18-30 years in good health. CDR3 sequence reads: CSVGPRWLDEQYF.